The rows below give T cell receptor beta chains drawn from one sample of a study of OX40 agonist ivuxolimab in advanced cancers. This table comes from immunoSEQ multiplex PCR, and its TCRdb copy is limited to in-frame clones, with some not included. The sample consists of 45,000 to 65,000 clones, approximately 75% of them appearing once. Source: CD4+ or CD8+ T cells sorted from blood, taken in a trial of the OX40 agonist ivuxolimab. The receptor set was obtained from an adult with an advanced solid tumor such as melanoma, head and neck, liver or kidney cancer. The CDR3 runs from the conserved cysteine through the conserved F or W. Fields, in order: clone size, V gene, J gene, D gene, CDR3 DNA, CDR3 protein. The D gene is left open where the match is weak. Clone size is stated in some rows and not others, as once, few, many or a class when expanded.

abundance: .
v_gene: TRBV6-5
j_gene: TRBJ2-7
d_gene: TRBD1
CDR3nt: TGTGCCAGCAGTTCGACAGGGTCTCTCTACGAGCAGTACTTC
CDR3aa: CASSSTGSLYEQYF

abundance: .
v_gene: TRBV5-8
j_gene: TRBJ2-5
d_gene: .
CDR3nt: TGTGCCAGCAGCTTGGGAAGGGGGGCCCAAGAGACCCAGTACTTC
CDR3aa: CASSLGRGAQETQYF

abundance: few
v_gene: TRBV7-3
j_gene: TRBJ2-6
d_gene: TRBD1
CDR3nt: TGTGCCAGCAGCTTAAAGGCCGGATGGACAGGCTCTGGGGCCAACGTCCTGACTTTC
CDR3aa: CASSLKAGWTGSGANVLTF

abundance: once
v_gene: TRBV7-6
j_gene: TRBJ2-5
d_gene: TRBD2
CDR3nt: TGTGCCAGCAGCCCGTTAGGCGGGAGGGCCGCGGAGACCCAGTACTTC
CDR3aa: CASSPLGGRAAETQYF

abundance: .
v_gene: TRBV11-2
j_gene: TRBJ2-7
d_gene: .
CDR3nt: TGTGCCAGCAGCTTAGAACCGGTAGCTGCTTTCTACGAGCAGTACTTC
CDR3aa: CASSLEPVAAFYEQYF

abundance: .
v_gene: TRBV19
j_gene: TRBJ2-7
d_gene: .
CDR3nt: TGTGCCAGTAGTAATAGAGAAGGGGCCTACGAGCAGTACTTC
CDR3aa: CASSNREGAYEQYF

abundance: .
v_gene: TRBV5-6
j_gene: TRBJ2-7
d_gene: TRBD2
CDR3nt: TGTGCCAGCAGCCCAATGACTAGCGGGTCCTACGAGCAGTACTTC
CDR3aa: CASSPMTSGSYEQYF

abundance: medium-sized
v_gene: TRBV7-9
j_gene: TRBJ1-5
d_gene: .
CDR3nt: TGTGCCAGCAGCGACACAGGATATAGCAATCAGCCCCAGCATTTT
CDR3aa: CASSDTGYSNQPQHF

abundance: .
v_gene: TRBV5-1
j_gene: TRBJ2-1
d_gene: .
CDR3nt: TGCGCCAGCAGCTTGGCCGGGCGGGGCGAGCAGTTCTTC
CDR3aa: CASSLAGRGEQFF

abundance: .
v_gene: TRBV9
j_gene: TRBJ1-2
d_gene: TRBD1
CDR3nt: TGTGCCAGCAACCGTCTGGACAGGAGCTATGGCTACACCTTC
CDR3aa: CASNRLDRSYGYTF

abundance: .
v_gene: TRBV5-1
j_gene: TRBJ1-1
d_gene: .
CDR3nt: TGCGCCAGCCGCGGGACACGTAGGAACACTGAAGCTTTCTTT
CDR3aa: CASRGTRRNTEAFF

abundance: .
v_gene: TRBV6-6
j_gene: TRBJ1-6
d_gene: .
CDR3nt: TGTGCCAGCAGTTTGGGGGCGAATTCACCCCTCCACTTT
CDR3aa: CASSLGANSPLHF

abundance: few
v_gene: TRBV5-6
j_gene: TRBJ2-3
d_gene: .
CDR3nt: TGTGCCAGCAGCTGGCTGGGTCCCGAAGACGATACGCAGTATTTT
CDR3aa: CASSWLGPEDDTQYF

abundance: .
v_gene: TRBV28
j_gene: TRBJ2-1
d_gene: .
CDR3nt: TGTGCCAGCTGCAGGTGGGACAAGAACAATGAGCAGTTCTTC
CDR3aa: CASCRWDKNNEQFF

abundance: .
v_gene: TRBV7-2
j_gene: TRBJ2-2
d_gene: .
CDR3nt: TGTGCCAGCAGCCCTATGGAAACCCGAGGCGGGGAGCTGTTTTTT
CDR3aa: CASSPMETRGGELFF

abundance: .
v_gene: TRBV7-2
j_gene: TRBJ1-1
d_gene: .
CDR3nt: TGTGCCAGCAGCTTAGCGTTGAACACTGAAGCTTTCTTT
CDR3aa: CASSLALNTEAFF

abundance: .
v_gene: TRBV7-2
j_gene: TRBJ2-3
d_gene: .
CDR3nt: TGTGCCAGCAGCTTAGGACTTTCCACAGATACGCAGTATTTT
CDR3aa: CASSLGLSTDTQYF

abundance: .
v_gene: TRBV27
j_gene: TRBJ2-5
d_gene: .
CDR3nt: TGTGCCAGCAGTTATCGTCCGGACACAAAAGAGACCCAGTACTTC
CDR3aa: CASSYRPDTKETQYF

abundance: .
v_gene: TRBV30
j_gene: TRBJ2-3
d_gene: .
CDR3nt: TGTGCCTGGAGCCCGGGGGCAGCGGATAACACAGATACGCAGTATTTT
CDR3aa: CAWSPGAADNTDTQYF

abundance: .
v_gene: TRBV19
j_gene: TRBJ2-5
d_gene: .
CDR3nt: TGTGCCAGTACCCCGCGCACGGCAGATCAAGAGACCCAGTACTTC
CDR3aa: CASTPRTADQETQYF

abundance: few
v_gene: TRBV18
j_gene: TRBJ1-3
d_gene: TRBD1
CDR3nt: TGTGCCAGCTCACCCCGGACAGGGGAAAGAACTGGAAACACCATATATTTT
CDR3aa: CASSPRTGERTGNTIYF

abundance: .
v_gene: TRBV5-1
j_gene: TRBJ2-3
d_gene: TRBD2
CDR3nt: TGCGCCAGCAGCTTGGGAGTAGCGGGAGGCACAGATACGCAGTATTTT
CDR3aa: CASSLGVAGGTDTQYF

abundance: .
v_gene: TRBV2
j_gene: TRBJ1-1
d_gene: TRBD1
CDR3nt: TGTGCCAGCATGGGACAGGGGACGAACACTGAAGCTTTCTTT
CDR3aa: CASMGQGTNTEAFF

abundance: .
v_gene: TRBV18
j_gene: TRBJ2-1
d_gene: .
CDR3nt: TGTGCCAGCTCCCCACTTGGCGGAGGCACGGGGTACAATGAGCAGTTCTTC
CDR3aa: CASSPLGGGTGYNEQFF

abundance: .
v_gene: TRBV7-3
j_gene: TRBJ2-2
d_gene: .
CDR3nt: TGTGCCAGCAGTGCCCAGGGGCTAGCGGCGAACACCGGGGAGCTGTTTTTT
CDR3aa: CASSAQGLAANTGELFF

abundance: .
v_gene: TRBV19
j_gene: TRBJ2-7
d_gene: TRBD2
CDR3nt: TGTGCCAGTAGTATGTCCGGAGGGAGGGTCGAGCAGTACTTC
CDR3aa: CASSMSGGRVEQYF

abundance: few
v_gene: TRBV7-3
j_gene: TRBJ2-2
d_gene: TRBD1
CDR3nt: TGTGCCAGCAGCCTGACAGGGAATTTGGCCGGGGAGCTGTTTTTT
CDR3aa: CASSLTGNLAGELFF